This T cell receptor (beta chain) was identified during a study of blood T cell repertoires in COVID-19. Only in-frame clones appear in the TCRdb table, and some are missing; sequencing was by immunoSEQ multiplex PCR. This sample carries fewer than 450,000 clones, roughly 90% of them seen once, and the ten largest clones take under 1.3%. CDR1 is MDHEN and CDR2 is SYDVKM in the germline V gene. Trimming at V came to 6 bases and at J to 3 bases, leaving 10 bases not matched to a gene. This CDR3 comprises 16 residues. The gene calls are TRBV28 and TRBJ2-3, with 9 nucleotides matching TRBD1. The TCR was taken from a woman younger than 45 who had recovered from COVID-19. The sequencing sample was made of PBMCs or T cells enriched from blood (not recorded which). CDR3 nucleotides: TGTGCCAGCAGATCCAGGAGGGACAGGGTGACAGATACGCAGTATTTT. This translates into CASRSRRDRVTDTQYF.